The 22 T cell receptor beta chains in this list originate from one sample, sequenced in a study of blood T cell repertoires in COVID-19. Clones were read by immunoSEQ multiplex PCR, and TCRdb kept only the in-frame ones, dropping some. The table shows tens of thousands of clones, with approximately 86% occurring only once. The sample was peripheral blood. The receptor set was obtained from a man between 65 and 85 years old with acute or convalescent COVID-19.

J is TRBJ2-1 and V is TRBV5-1; TRBD1 aligns across 10 bases. V dropped 2 bases and J dropped 8; count of bases not matched to a gene: 7. Germline assignment: CDR1 SGHRS and CDR2 YFSETQ. The CDR3 covers 15 residues. CDR3: CASSFSTGGTYEQFF. DNA of the CDR3: TGCGCCAGCAGCTTCTCGACAGGGGGCACATATGAGCAGTTCTTC.

In its sample, this clone was seen a few times. The CDR3 nucleotides read TGTGCCAGTAGTGAGGGACAGGGGACCGGCCAAGGCGAGACCCAGTACTTC. Its translation is CASSEGQGTGQGETQYF. This chain connects TRBV19 to TRBJ2-5, with 10 bases identical to TRBD1. V lost 5 bases to trimming and J lost 5 bases; unmatched junction nucleotides: 14. Germline-derived CDR1 and CDR2 are LNHDA and SQIVND (reference sequence). CDR3 length equals 17 residues.

The chain has TRBV12-3 or TRBV12-4 and TRBJ1-5; D is unclear. The CDR3 is 13 amino acids. The V gene lost 5 bases and the J gene lost 7 bases, with 12 bases spanning the gap. CDR3 residues: CASSLAAGQPQHF. CDR3 nucleotide sequence: TGTGCCAGCAGTCTGGCAGCGGGACAGCCCCAGCATTTT.

This clone came up once. The rearrangement joins TRBV15 to TRBJ2-2, with a weak D call TRBD2 (5 bases). V shed 3 bases and J shed 5 bases, with 10 bases lying between them. Germline V lookup: CDR1 LNHNV, CDR2 YYDKDF (reference sequence). The CDR3 is 14 amino acids. The CDR3 sequence: CATSRDTRTGELFF. The CDR3, as DNA: TGTGCCACCAGCAGGGATACTAGGACCGGGGAGCTGTTTTTT.

The chain employs TRBV11-1 and TRBJ2-3; possible D gene TRBD2, 5 bases. With 3 bases removed from V and 0 bases from J, the gap between germline ends came to 10 bases. The CDR3 has 15 amino acids. The germline CDR1 and CDR2 sequences are SGHAT and FQDESV (reference sequence). The CDR3 nucleotides are TGTGCCAGCAGCTTGGCAGGCGGGAGCACAGATACGCAGTATTTT. As protein: CASSLAGGSTDTQYF.

The chain has TRBV7-2 and TRBJ1-4; D not resolved. Germline CDR1 is SGHTA and CDR2 is FQGNSA. Trimming pared 3 bases from V and 8 bases from J, leaving 13 bases between. CDR3 size: 14 residues. The CDR3 region is CASSFNKGGEKLFF. The DNA for the CDR3 is TGTGCCAGCAGCTTCAACAAGGGAGGGGAAAAACTGTTTTTT.

The sample holds a few counts of this clone. The chain carries TRBV2 and TRBJ2-7; TRBD1 might be the D (6 bases). The V end was cut by 7 bases, the J end by 4 bases, with 17 bases between. This CDR3 contains 14 residues. The germline gives CDR1 SNHLY, CDR2 FYNNEI. The CDR3 spells CASNARGLTYEQYF. The CDR3 nucleotides read TGTGCCAGCAACGCCAGGGGCCTAACGTACGAGCAGTACTTC.

The chain joins TRBV10-3 to TRBJ2-1; TRBD1 matches 7 bases. V lost 3 bases, J lost 7 bases, and 9 bases stayed unmatched. The CDR3 extends over 15 amino acids. The germline gives CDR1 ENHRY, CDR2 SYGVKD. The CDR3 region is CAISDRATRGNEQFF. The CDR3 region has the DNA TGTGCCATCAGTGATCGGGCCACCAGGGGGAATGAGCAGTTCTTC.

The rearrangement links TRBV5-6 to TRBJ1-5; D unresolved. With 4 bases removed from V and 6 bases from J, the gap between germline ends came to 23 bases. This CDR3 spans 17 amino acids. CDR1 is SGHDT, CDR2 YYEEEE, per germline. CDR3 sequence reads: CASSRRSDNPLGQPQHF. DNA of the CDR3: TGTGCCAGCAGCCGCCGGTCCGACAATCCCCTCGGTCAGCCCCAGCATTTT.

CDR3 residues: CATSEGTGGPRDTQYF. CDR3 sequence (DNA): TGTGCCACCAGTGAGGGAACCGGGGGGCCCAGGGATACGCAGTATTTT. This chain links TRBV24-1 with TRBJ2-3; weak D call: TRBD2 (7 bases). Germline CDR1 reads KGHDR; CDR2 reads SFDVKD. With 4 bases removed from V and 6 bases from J, the gap between germline ends came to 19 bases. The length of the CDR3 is 16 residues.

The chain uses TRBV6-5 and TRBJ2-2; 13 bases align to TRBD2. After removal of 7 bases from V and 7 bases from J, the junction contained 6 bases not matched to a gene. Germline CDR1 reads MNHEY; CDR2 reads SVGAGI. The CDR3 has 15 amino acids. The CDR3 region is CASNPTSGRHGELFF. The CDR3, as DNA: TGTGCCAGCAACCCGACTAGCGGGAGGCACGGGGAGCTGTTTTTT.

The V call is TRBV5-8, the J call TRBJ1-2, with 7 bases identical to TRBD1. The CDR3 covers 14 residues. Trimming cost V 1 base and J 7 bases; bases outside gene matches: 7. Germline V lookup: CDR1 SGHTS, CDR2 YDEGEE. As DNA, the CDR3 is TGTGCCAGCAGCTTGCGGGACAGCATTCTTGGCTACACCTTC. This translates into CASSLRDSILGYTF.

The V gene is TRBV29-1, the J gene TRBJ1-1; 7 positions match TRBD1. Trimming removed 6 bases from V and 0 bases from J; junction bases left unmatched: 10. The CDR3 sequence is 15 residues long. The germline gives CDR1 SQVTM, CDR2 ANQGSEA. CDR3 sequence (DNA): TGCAGCGTCCGAGGGGGCGGGACAGTGAACACTGAAGCTTTCTTT. As protein: CSVRGGGTVNTEAFF.

J is TRBJ2-3 and V is TRBV6-5; 8 bases are a match to TRBD2. Germline V gene data show CDR1 as MNHEY and CDR2 as SVGAGI. The CDR3 length is 15 residues. Trimming cost V 6 bases and J 0 bases; bases outside gene matches: 5. CDR3 region: CASSDSGTSTDTQYF. CDR3 in DNA: TGTGCCAGCAGCGATAGCGGGACTAGCACAGATACGCAGTATTTT.

V and J are TRBV5-5 and TRBJ2-1; D is undetermined. The V gene's germline CDR1 is SGHKS and CDR2 YYEKEE (reference sequence). The V end lost 4 bases, the J end lost 4 bases, and 12 bases lay between the germline ends. The length of the CDR3 is 14 residues. The CDR3 DNA reads as TGTGCCAGCAGCCCGCCTTCGGGTTACAATGAGCAGTTCTTC. This sequence encodes CASSPPSGYNEQFF.

Concerning this clone: Germline and junction disagree at one end, which may indicate a read error. V gene TRBV7-2 combines with J gene TRBJ2-1; 11 positions match TRBD2. The CDR3 has 14 residues. Germline lookup yields CDR1 SGHTA and CDR2 FQGNSA. The CDR3 spells CASSLAGGSNEQFF. The CDR3 DNA is TGTGCCAGCAGCCTAGCGGGAGGCTCGAATGAGCAGTTCTTC.

This clone was seen a single time. The rearrangement links TRBV27 to TRBJ2-2; D not resolved. V was cut by 1 base and J by 2 bases, with 5 bases left in between. This CDR3 is 14 amino acids long. Germline CDR1 is MNHEY and CDR2 is SMNVEV (reference sequence). The CDR3 loop reads CASSLWRNTGELFF. CDR3 nucleotide sequence: TGTGCCAGCAGTTTATGGAGAAACACCGGGGAGCTGTTTTTT.

The genes are TRBV6-5 and TRBJ2-1, with D tentatively TRBD2 (6 bases). The CDR3 has 16 amino acids. V was clipped by 4 bases and J by 0 bases, with 13 bases between them. CDR1 and CDR2 from the germline V gene are MNHEY and SVGAGI. In DNA form, the CDR3 reads TGTGCCAGCAGTTCCCGCGGGAAGAGCTCCTACAATGAGCAGTTCTTC. It is translated as CASSSRGKSSYNEQFF.

V usage is TRBV9 and J usage is TRBJ2-1; 11 nucleotides align to TRBD2. V shed 3 bases and J 0 bases; nucleotides not matched to a gene: 2. The CDR3 runs 16 residues. Looked up from germline, CDR1 is SGDLS and CDR2 is YYNGEE. CDR3 protein: CASSGSGRVSYNEQFF. The DNA of the CDR3 is TGTGCCAGCAGCGGTAGCGGGAGGGTCTCCTACAATGAGCAGTTCTTC.

The chain uses TRBV6-5 and TRBJ1-5; D is uncertain. CDR3 length equals 16 residues. The V gene's germline CDR1 is MNHEY and CDR2 SVGAGI. Between the trimmed V and J ends, which lost 4 bases and 6 bases, there was a span of 19 bases. In DNA, the CDR3 is TGTGCCAGCAGTTTAGGCCCCGGGAATGGTTTTCAGCCCCAGCATTTT. Protein sequence: CASSLGPGNGFQPQHF.

The chain recombines TRBV6-1 with TRBJ1-5, with 10 bases fitting TRBD1. CDR1 and CDR2 from the germline V gene are MNHNS and SASEGT. Germline trimming cut 2 bases from V and 7 bases from J; bases unmatched to any gene: 5. The CDR3 sequence is 15 residues long. Written as DNA, the CDR3 is TGTGCCAGCAGTGAAACGGGACAGGGGAAACAGCCCCAGCATTTT. This gives the protein CASSETGQGKQPQHF.

This chain joins TRBV9 and TRBJ2-1, with D maybe TRBD2 (5 bases). The CDR3 length is 14 residues. CDR1 is SGDLS and CDR2 is YYNGEE in the germline V gene. V shed 7 bases and J shed 10 bases, with 21 bases lying between them. The chain's CDR3 is CASGLGPSSREQFF. CDR3 nucleotides: TGTGCCAGCGGACTTGGACCGTCTAGTAGAGAGCAGTTCTTC.